This T cell receptor beta chain is drawn from a study of blood T cell repertoires in COVID-19. Across the study: Samples representing acute and convalescent COVID-19 were sourced from the United States, Italy and Spain. PBMCs, B-cell-depleted T cells, or T cells provided the cDNA or gDNA that made up the material.

The protocol was immunoSEQ multiplex PCR, while the TCRdb copy is restricted to in-frame clones and leaves out a portion. The sample contains about 22,000 clones, 83% of which appear only once. The CDR3 sequence is 13 residues long. The germline V gene encodes CDR1 SGHRS and CDR2 YFSETQ. The V and J ends lost 4 bases and 5 bases, in that order; junction bases with no gene match: 2. The source of this sequence is a man between 65 and 79 years old with acute or convalescent COVID-19. The genes are TRBV5-1 and TRBJ1-5, with 8 bases aligning to TRBD1. The sequenced sample was peripheral blood. CDR3 bases: TGCGCCAGCAGCCTGGACAGGGATCAGCCCCAGCATTTT. It encodes CASSLDRDQPQHF.